The clone carrying this T cell receptor (beta chain) was seen ten or more times. Among the patients, none had received any treatment before thyroid surgery. The sample originates from a study of metastatic and nonmetastatic thyroid tumors. About the study: Repertoires from malignant and benign thyroid patients were compared across blood and tumor or nodule tissue.

TCRdb re-called clones via MiXCR from the PCR reads. The data show approximately 25,000 clones, less than 25% seen once. The germline CDR1 and CDR2 sequences are SGHNT and YYREEE (reference sequence). This CDR3 has 15 residues. Unmatched junction bases numbered 7, after V lost 5 bases and J lost 5 bases. The origin of this receptor is a male donor with papillary thyroid cancer or a benign thyroid nodule (not recorded which). Some clones in this sample may be carry-over from other donors' samples. The sample was blood. J is TRBJ2-1 and V is TRBV5-4; 10 bases agree with TRBD1. This CDR3 is CASRRDRGLHNEQFF. CDR3 coding DNA: TGTGCCAGCAGACGGGACAGGGGTTTACACAATGAGCAGTTCTTC.